These 15 T cell receptor beta chains were sequenced from one sample in a study of cytomegalovirus exposure and HLA in healthy donors. Primers: 60 Vbeta forward and 13 Jbeta reverse. Clones were read by immunoSEQ multiplex PCR, and TCRdb kept only the in-frame ones, dropping some. The sample carries approximately 200,000 clones, under 90% recorded once. The sample taken for sequencing was PBMCs. Receptors were obtained from a human donor in good health.

The chain recombines TRBV7-9 with TRBJ1-1; maybe TRBD1 (6 bases). Germline CDR1 reads SEHNR; CDR2 reads FQNEAQ (reference sequence). This CDR3 comprises 16 residues. V was cut by 5 bases and J by 2 bases, with 18 bases left in between. The CDR3 DNA reads as TGTGCCAGCAGCCACCCATCAGGGGCAGTCAACACTGAAGCTTTCTTT. Amino acids: CASSHPSGAVNTEAFF.

This clone was recorded once. This chain joins TRBV7-9 and TRBJ2-5; 11 bases are shared with TRBD2. Germline-derived CDR1 and CDR2 are SEHNR and FQNEAQ (reference sequence). V was clipped by 4 bases and J by 1 base; unmatched bases: 8. This CDR3 spans 17 amino acids. The CDR3 sequence is CASSSRGTSGRQETQYF. CDR3 DNA sequence: TGTGCCAGCAGCTCAAGGGGGACTAGCGGTCGCCAAGAGACCCAGTACTTC.

The rearrangement joins TRBV6-5 to TRBJ2-7, with 10 bases aligning to TRBD1. This CDR3 has 15 residues. Germline V CDR1 and CDR2: MNHEY, SVGAGI. V trimming: 7 bases; J trimming: 6 bases; junction bases outside the gene matches: 12. CDR3 sequence reads: CASKTRDRGLPEQYF. CDR3 bases: TGTGCCAGCAAGACCCGGGACAGGGGACTTCCCGAGCAGTACTTC.

The chain uses TRBV18 and TRBJ2-5, with a tentative D call TRBD1 (6 bases). The V end lost 1 base, the J end lost 2 bases, and 11 bases lay between the germline ends. Germline V CDR1 and CDR2: KGHSH, LQKENI. The CDR3 runs to 15 residues. CDR3 loop: CASSPLGTRQETQYF. The CDR3 nucleotides read TGTGCCAGCTCACCACTCGGGACACGACAAGAGACCCAGTACTTC.

CDR3 in amino acids: CASSPQGRTDTQYF. CDR3 coding DNA: TGTGCCAGCAGCCCCCAGGGAAGGACAGATACGCAGTATTTT. This rearrangement joins TRBV7-3 to TRBJ2-3, with D possibly being TRBD1 (5 bases). Trimming removed 5 bases at V and 3 bases at J, with 12 bases between. Germline lookup yields CDR1 SGHTA and CDR2 FQGTGA. The CDR3 sequence is 14 residues long.

This clone came up once. V usage is TRBV14 and J usage is TRBJ2-1; D might be TRBD2 (6 bases). The CDR3 is made up of 14 amino acids. V lost 4 bases to trimming and J lost 8 bases, with 15 bases between them. Looked up from germline, CDR1 is SGHDN and CDR2 is FVKESK. DNA for the CDR3: TGTGCCAGCAGCCCTACCCCTACTAGCCATGAGCAGTTCTTC. Its translation is CASSPTPTSHEQFF.

This chain uses TRBV6-6 with TRBJ2-1; 8 bases are a match to TRBD1. CDR3 length: 14 amino acids. CDR1 and CDR2 from the germline V gene are MNHNY and SVGAGI (reference sequence). The trim removed 2 bases at V and 9 bases at J, leaving 6 bases unmatched. The CDR3 coding sequence is TGTGCCAGCAGTTACCGACAGGGGTCTAGTGAGCAGTTCTTC. It specifies CASSYRQGSSEQFF.

This chain joins TRBV10-1 and TRBJ2-2, with TRBD1 identical over 7 bases. With V trimmed by 5 bases and J by 5 bases, 8 bases remained unmatched. There are 15 residues in the CDR3. Germline values: CDR1 WNHNN, CDR2 SYGVQD (reference sequence). The DNA of the CDR3 is TGCGCCAGCAGTCGGGACAGCATTAAAACCGGGGAGCTGTTTTTT. Translating gives CASSRDSIKTGELFF.

In its sample, this clone was seen a few times. The chain couples TRBV6-5 to TRBJ2-7, with TRBD1 identical over 9 bases. Per germline, CDR1 MNHEY and CDR2 SVGAGI. This CDR3 has 14 amino acids. The trim removed 4 bases at V and 2 bases at J, leaving 3 bases unmatched. CDR3 sequence reads: CASSSRDRAYEQYF. For the CDR3, the DNA is TGTGCCAGCAGTTCCCGGGACAGGGCCTACGAGCAGTACTTC.

The chain uses TRBV13 and TRBJ2-7; D may be TRBD2 (6 bases). V was clipped by 0 bases and J by 6 bases, with 12 bases between them. This CDR3 region has 14 residues. Germline CDR1 PRHDT, CDR2 FYEKMQ (reference sequence). The CDR3 spells CASSLGRISGEQYF. The CDR3 nucleotides read TGTGCCAGCAGCTTAGGCAGGATTAGCGGCGAGCAGTACTTC.

The chain recombines TRBV5-1 with TRBJ1-1, with unresolved D. Germline values: CDR1 SGHRS, CDR2 YFSETQ. V dropped 6 bases and J dropped 0 bases, with 15 bases sitting between them. The CDR3 extends over 15 amino acids. The CDR3 sequence: CASKDNGLVNTEAFF. The CDR3 bases are TGCGCCAGCAAAGACAACGGCCTCGTGAACACTGAAGCTTTCTTT.

The V and J genes are TRBV2 and TRBJ2-1, with TRBD2 matching 8 bases. The CDR3 runs 18 residues. V was clipped by 4 bases and J by 2 bases; unmatched bases: 13. Germline V gives CDR1 SNHLY, CDR2 FYNNEI. CDR3 in amino acids: CASSASQVSGKPYNEQFF. DNA for the CDR3: TGTGCCAGCAGTGCTTCACAGGTTAGCGGGAAGCCCTACAATGAGCAGTTCTTC.

CDR3 residues: CASIGTGGLDTQYF. Here the CDR3 DNA reads TGTGCCAGCATCGGGACAGGGGGCTTGGATACGCAGTATTTT. This chain connects TRBV5-6 to TRBJ2-3, with TRBD1 identical over 12 bases. With 6 bases clipped from V and 6 bases from J, the junction kept 5 bases outside the gene matches. CDR3 length: 14 residues. Per germline, CDR1 SGHDT and CDR2 YYEEEE.

This clone was seen more than once but under ten times. This sequence joins TRBV4-1 and TRBJ2-7; D is possibly TRBD2 (6 bases). The CDR3 loop spans 16 amino acids. Trimming pared 0 bases from V and 0 bases from J, leaving 12 bases between. Germline values: CDR1 MGHRA, CDR2 YSYEKL. The CDR3 here is CASSQDSLASSYEQYF. The CDR3 DNA follows: TGCGCCAGCAGCCAAGATTCGCTAGCGAGCTCCTACGAGCAGTACTTC.

This clone was observed a single time. The J gene is TRBJ2-4, the V gene TRBV5-4, with 8 bases lining up with TRBD2. This CDR3 has 16 residues. J lost 1 base, V lost 4 bases, and 7 bases had no gene match. Per germline, CDR1 SGHNT and CDR2 YYREEE (reference sequence). DNA for the CDR3: TGTGCCAGCAGCCCGGGGGGGGCGAACGCCAAAAACATTCAGTACTTC. Its protein is CASSPGGANAKNIQYF. Combining the CDR3 with reference TRBV5-4 and TRBJ2-4 gives the whole variable domain ETGVTQSPTHLIKTRGQQVTLRCSSQSGHNTVSWYQQALGQGPQFIFQYYREEENGRGNFPPRFSGLQFPNYSSELNVNALELDDSALYLCASSPGGANAKNIQYFGAGTRLSVL.